Listed here are 5 T cell receptor beta chains from one sample, sequenced in a study of response to subunit inactivated influenza vaccine. MiXCR was run by TCRdb on the RT-PCR reads, yielding one entry per CDR3 protein. This repertoire shows 500,000 to 750,000 distinct CDR3 sequences, about 14% found once; its top ten account for approximately 12%. The input for sequencing was PBMCs from blood, taken 12 days after vaccination. The receptor set was obtained from a man aged 50 to 60 who received an inactivated influenza vaccine.

The genes are TRBV10-3 and TRBJ2-1; D might be TRBD1 (6 bases). This CDR3 has 13 residues. Germline V gene data show CDR1 as ENHRY and CDR2 as SYGVKD. Between the trimmed V and J ends, which lost 5 bases and 5 bases, there was a span of 10 bases. Written as DNA, the CDR3 is TGTGCCATCAGTCTAACAGGGAACAATGAGCAGTTCTTC. This sequence encodes CAISLTGNNEQFF.

There are many counts of this clonotype. This sequence joins TRBV7-2 and TRBJ2-5; D uncertain. From germline, CDR1 is SGHTA and CDR2 FQGNSA. V was cut by 3 bases and J by 7 bases, with 6 bases left in between. This CDR3 region has 11 residues. The CDR3 region is CASSLLGTQYF. The CDR3 bases are TGTGCCAGCAGCTTGTTAGGGACCCAGTACTTC.

Ten or more counts support this clonotype. This sequence joins TRBV12-3 or TRBV12-4 and TRBJ1-5, with 7 bases identical to TRBD1. After removal of 5 bases from V and 5 bases from J, the junction contained 9 bases not matched to a gene. CDR3 length equals 15 residues. CDR3 in amino acids: CASSVGTAEYQPQHF. In nucleotides, the CDR3 is TGTGCCAGCAGTGTCGGGACAGCGGAGTATCAGCCCCAGCATTTT.

The J gene is TRBJ1-1, the V gene TRBV5-1; weak D call: TRBD1 (5 bases). The V gene lost 2 bases and the J gene lost 6 bases, with 11 bases spanning the gap. This CDR3 is 13 amino acids long. Germline V lookup: CDR1 SGHRS, CDR2 YFSETQ. The CDR3 protein is CASSFQGEAEAFF. CDR3 DNA: TGCGCCAGCAGCTTTCAGGGTGAGGCTGAAGCTTTCTTT.

The V call is TRBV18, the J call TRBJ2-7, with D possibly matching TRBD1 (5 bases). Between the trimmed V and J ends, which lost 6 bases and 5 bases, there was a span of 17 bases. Germline values: CDR1 KGHSH, CDR2 LQKENI. CDR3 size: 14 residues. As DNA, the CDR3 is TGTGCCAGCTCCCACGGTGTGGGGCTTGACGAGCAGTACTTC. Residues: CASSHGVGLDEQYF. Based on the CDR3 plus reference TRBV18 and TRBJ2-7, the full variable domain is NAGVMQNPRHLVRRRGQEARLRCSPMKGHSHVYWYRQLPEEGLKFMVYLQKENIIDESGMPKERFSAEFPKEGPSILRIQQVVRGDSAAYFCASSHGVGLDEQYFGPGTRLTVT.